This TCR beta chain emerged from a study of blood T cells in healthy people across ages (dated by TCRdb to the mid-2010s). In terms of the full investigation: In model experiments, roughly one uniquely barcoded TCR beta cDNA molecule per two T cells was captured by template switching. The donors were split into four age groups: young (average around 15 years), middle-aged (39), aged (roughly 68) and long-lived (under 90). Two additional independent replicas of 1 million unique cDNA reads from the same blood draw were analyzed for two donors (one aged 18 to 30 and one aged 80 or older). To avoid experimental bias, donors of different ages were distributed randomly across sequencing lanes. Age-related changes in TCR beta repertoire diversity were measured in the study by deep sequencing normalized with unique cDNA molecular identifiers. On the study overall, not on this receptor specifically: Because donor CMV infection status was unknown, age-related changes in expanded clonotypes were potentially confounded. Observed TCR beta diversity correlated strongly with the percentage of naive T cells measured by flow cytometry. Compared with the aged group, the long-lived group had more naive CD4+ T cells, fewer expanded clones and increased TCR diversity, a pattern suggesting age selection. Observed TCR beta diversity per million T cells fell roughly linearly with age, and a significant reduction was already apparent by age approximately 41. Estimates of total diversity from one million sequenced T cells were regarded as lower bounds and underestimates. Conclusive comparison of naive and antigen-experienced compartments was prevented by the profiling of bulk unsorted PBMCs.

The roughly 39 donors, aged about 6 to 95 years, were systemically healthy Caucasian individuals from Russia. About 10 milliliters of peripheral blood were collected from each donor into EDTA-treated Vacutainer tubes. Ficoll-Paque density-gradient centrifugation was used to isolate PBMCs, with at least 6.5 million per sample. Trizol reagent was used to extract total RNA from the PBMCs, yielding at least 6 micrograms per sample. For every donor, flow cytometry on a PBMC aliquot measured the percentage of naive CD45RAhigh/CD27high T cells. Trimming costs V 8 bases and J 6 bases, and their ends lie 7 bases apart. Looking up the germline V gene yields CDR1 MNHNS and CDR2 SASEGT. Including cysteine and phenylalanine, the CDR3 has 10 amino acids. Only the CDR3 DNA is retained, 30 bases long and in frame from the first base. The library was generated by 5' RACE. Sequencing was performed on an Illumina HiSeq 2500. A second PCR of roughly 7 to 12 cycles was run with a J-beta primer mix and a sample-barcoded 5' primer. A unique molecular identifier was introduced onto each TCR beta cDNA molecule by a template-switch 5' adaptor carrying 12 random nucleotides. At least 2.5 million CDR3-containing paired-end reads were obtained from each sample. The Mint cDNA synthesis kit, primed by a TRBC-specific oligonucleotide, was used to synthesize first-strand cDNA from all RNA. All cDNA was treated with uracil-DNA glycosylase and then went through a first 18-cycle PCR with the universal primers M1SS and BC2_uni_R. As for how the authors treated the data: For normalization, 1 million high-quality reads were randomly selected from each sample, with every read carrying a distinct molecular identifier. Instead of being binned into consensus sequences, reads with shared molecular identifiers were discarded. MiTCR, with a Q25 quality threshold and the strictest error-elimination algorithm, was used for CDR3 identification, clonotype clustering and error correction. Lower-bound total TCR beta diversity was estimated with a nonparametric unseen species model using Euler transformation. Clones were called with MiXCR by TCRdb after fastp trimmed the public reads at Q25, and only in-frame beta chains were retained. Every entry covers one CDR3 protein and lists the most common genes and DNA from its rows. The V and J calls come from TCRdb's annotation, not from the publication. This sample holds 700,000 to 950,000 distinct CDR3 sequences; 43% were observed only once. The ten largest clones represent 20% to 25% of the sample.

A word on this clonotype: Its antigen target is currently unknown. No base quality information exists; no much larger clone differs at one position.

Recombination connected TRBV6-1 to TRBJ1-1, with TRBD1 as a weak D call on 6 bases. This TCR derives from a woman aged 60-75 years in good health. The sequenced sample consisted of blood. CDR3 reads: CASRTAEAFF. The nucleotide sequence is TGTGCCAGCCGGACAGCTGAAGCTTTCTTT.